Below are 18 T cell receptor beta chains sequenced from a single sample in a study of T cells in localized non-small cell lung cancer. This table comes from immunoSEQ multiplex PCR, and its TCRdb copy is limited to in-frame clones, with some not included. The repertoire holds 37,000 or so clones, around nine tenths seen once, with less than 3.5% in the top ten. Source: peripheral blood, taken before any cancer treatment. The receptors shown here come from a woman between 40 and 69 years old with stage I lung adenocarcinoma.

The chain joins TRBV7-2 to TRBJ2-1; 9 nucleotides line up with TRBD2. The CDR3 length is 14 residues. Trimming at V came to 8 bases and at J to 6 bases, leaving 8 bases not matched to a gene. Per germline, CDR1 SGHTA and CDR2 FQGNSA. The CDR3 is CASLLAGPFNEQFF. For the CDR3, the DNA is TGTGCCAGCTTGCTAGCGGGACCATTCAATGAGCAGTTCTTC.

The V call is TRBV6-5, the J call TRBJ2-7, with D possibly TRBD1 on 5 matching bases. V shed 8 bases and J shed 3 bases, with 14 bases lying between them. The CDR3 covers 13 residues. From germline, CDR1 is MNHEY and CDR2 SVGAGI. Here the CDR3 DNA reads TGTGCCAGCTCAGGGCAGACAATCTACGAGCAGTACTTC. Amino acid sequence: CASSGQTIYEQYF.

The chain joins TRBV27 to TRBJ2-3, with TRBD2 matching over 7 bases. The V segment lost 6 bases and the J segment 4 bases; nucleotides outside the gene matches: 10. This CDR3 contains 15 residues. CDR1 is MNHEY, CDR2 SMNVEV, per germline (reference sequence). Here the CDR3 reads CASRDSGYRSDTQYF. The CDR3 nucleotides are TGTGCCAGCAGGGATAGCGGGTATCGATCAGATACGCAGTATTTT.

This chain links TRBV28 with TRBJ1-4; 7 nucleotides line up with TRBD1. Germline CDR1 reads MDHEN; CDR2 reads SYDVKM. The CDR3 spans 15 residues. Unmatched junction bases numbered 10, after V lost 5 bases and J lost 7 bases. CDR3: CASSTPTGWREKLFF. The CDR3 nucleotides read TGTGCCAGCAGTACCCCGACAGGGTGGCGTGAAAAACTGTTTTTT.

This clone was counted only a few times. This rearrangement joins TRBV9 to TRBJ2-2, with no clear D. V was shortened by 2 bases and J by 7 bases, with 0 bases between the two germline ends. Germline V CDR1 and CDR2: SGDLS, YYNGEE. The CDR3 is made up of 10 amino acids. CDR3 in amino acids: CASSVGELFF. In nucleotides, the CDR3 is TGTGCCAGCAGCGTCGGGGAGCTGTTTTTT.

J is TRBJ1-2 and V is TRBV5-1; D remains ambiguous. Germline V gene sequence: CDR1 SGHRS, CDR2 YFSETQ. There are 13 residues in the CDR3. Trimming removed 1 base at V and 4 bases at J, with 8 bases between. Written as DNA, the CDR3 is TGCGCCAGCAGCTTGTCGTCAGGCTATGGCTACACCTTC. This codes for CASSLSSGYGYTF. Drawing the rest from reference TRBV5-1 and TRBJ1-2, the complete variable domain is KAGVTQTPRYLIKTRGQQVTLSCSPISGHRSVSWYQQTPGQGLQFLFEYFSETQRNKGNFPGRFSGRQFSNSRSEMNVSTLELGDSALYLCASSLSSGYGYTFGSGTRLTVV.

The rearrangement links TRBV4-2 to TRBJ1-1; D ambiguous. The CDR3 contains 12 residues. Germline V gives CDR1 LGHNA, CDR2 YNFKEQ. With 5 bases removed from V and 7 bases from J, the gap between germline ends came to 11 bases. In DNA form, the CDR3 reads TGTGCCAGCAGCTACGGCCTGAGTGAAGCTTTCTTT. This sequence encodes CASSYGLSEAFF.

This clone was seen a single time. This rearrangement joins TRBV5-6 to TRBJ2-1; no definite D call. The CDR3 is made up of 16 amino acids. V was clipped by 4 bases and J by 5 bases, with 19 bases between them. Germline V gene sequence: CDR1 SGHDT, CDR2 YYEEEE. Here the CDR3 reads CASSAPPPRPHNEQFF. The CDR3 bases are TGTGCCAGCAGCGCCCCCCCTCCGCGTCCCCACAATGAGCAGTTCTTC.

The chain combines TRBV7-3 with TRBJ2-1; 11 positions match TRBD2. This CDR3 contains 16 residues. J lost 7 bases, V lost 5 bases, and 10 bases had no gene match. The germline V gene has CDR1 SGHTA and CDR2 FQGTGA. CDR3 region: CASSPPGLAGLNEQFF. The DNA for the CDR3 is TGTGCCAGCAGCCCACCCGGACTAGCGGGCCTGAATGAGCAGTTCTTC.

The V call is TRBV7-2, the J call TRBJ1-6; 10 bases fit TRBD1. After removal of 5 bases from V and 8 bases from J, the junction contained 3 bases not matched to a gene. CDR1 is SGHTA and CDR2 is FQGNSA in the germline V gene. This CDR3 spans 14 amino acids. The DNA for the CDR3 is TGTGCCAGCAGCACGGGACAGGGGCATTCACCCCTCCACTTT. Translation gives CASSTGQGHSPLHF.

This clone was recorded once. The chain links TRBV18 to TRBJ2-7; tentatively, D is TRBD1 or TRBD2 (5 bases each). There are 14 residues in the CDR3. Looked up from germline, CDR1 is KGHSH and CDR2 is LQKENI. Trimming pared 2 bases from V and 5 bases from J, leaving 13 bases between. The CDR3 nucleotides are TGTGCCAGCTCACCAAATGGCAGGGACGACGAGCAGTACTTC. As protein: CASSPNGRDDEQYF.

The chain joins TRBV5-4 to TRBJ1-4; D remains unclear. V shed 1 base and J shed 5 bases, with 0 bases lying between them. The CDR3 covers 11 residues. Germline-derived CDR1 and CDR2 are SGHNT and YYREEE (reference sequence). The CDR3 loop reads CASSLNEKLFF. CDR3 sequence (DNA): TGTGCCAGCAGCTTGAATGAAAAACTGTTTTTT.

This clone was observed a single time. The genes are TRBV6-1 and TRBJ2-7; the D gene is possibly TRBD2 (5 bases). V was trimmed by 2 bases and J by 3 bases, leaving 14 bases between them. This CDR3 is built from 15 residues. Germline V CDR1 and CDR2: MNHNS, SASEGT. CDR3 protein: CASSETPAVLYEQYF. The CDR3 coding sequence is TGTGCCAGCAGTGAAACCCCAGCGGTCCTCTACGAGCAGTACTTC.

The V gene is TRBV7-9, the J gene TRBJ2-5; TRBD2 aligns across 10 bases. This CDR3 is 15 amino acids long. V shed 5 bases, J shed 2 bases, and the junction held 5 bases outside the gene matches. The germline V gene has CDR1 SEHNR and CDR2 FQNEAQ (reference sequence). CDR3 protein: CASSIQLAGQETQYF. Here the CDR3 DNA reads TGTGCCAGCAGCATCCAACTAGCGGGGCAAGAGACCCAGTACTTC.

The V gene is TRBV27, the J gene TRBJ2-1; 11 nucleotides line up with TRBD2. This CDR3 is built from 15 residues. J was trimmed by 4 bases and V by 7 bases; bases with no gene match: 6. Germline V CDR1 and CDR2: MNHEY, SMNVEV (reference sequence). CDR3 residues: CASTTGTSGYNEQFF. The CDR3 DNA reads as TGTGCCAGCACCACCGGGACTAGCGGTTACAATGAGCAGTTCTTC.

This chain uses TRBV7-9 with TRBJ2-3; the match to TRBD1 covers 7 bases. Per germline, CDR1 SEHNR and CDR2 FQNEAQ (reference sequence). The CDR3 contains 15 residues. J was trimmed by 2 bases and V by 3 bases; bases with no gene match: 5. The CDR3 bases are TGTGCCAGCAGCTTCCCAGGGGGTCCCACAGATACGCAGTATTTT. Translated, it gives CASSFPGGPTDTQYF.

V and J are TRBV2 and TRBJ2-5; 7 bases match TRBD1. The germline V gene encodes CDR1 SNHLY and CDR2 FYNNEI. This CDR3 spans 13 amino acids. V lost 5 bases, J lost 3 bases, and 3 bases stayed unmatched. The DNA of the CDR3 is TGTGCCAGCAGTCGAGACAGGGAAGAGACCCAGTACTTC. It translates to CASSRDREETQYF.

This chain links TRBV19 with TRBJ2-3, with D unclear. In germline, CDR1 is LNHDA, CDR2 SQIVND (reference sequence). CDR3 length equals 12 residues. V lost 8 bases to trimming and J lost 4 bases, with 10 bases between them. The CDR3 coding sequence is TGTGCCAGTCGAAAGGACGCAGATACGCAGTATTTT. Protein sequence: CASRKDADTQYF.